This T cell receptor beta chain was recovered during a study of control samples from healthy donors and cancer patients. Per the germline V gene, CDR1 is SGHTA and CDR2 is FQGTGA. The CDR3 loop spans 16 amino acids. With 5 bases clipped from V and 2 bases from J, the junction kept 8 bases outside the gene matches. This clone is a singleton in its sample. Measured with immunoSEQ multiplex PCR; TCRdb has only the in-frame clones, and not every one. In the table there are about 170,000 clones, 91% of which are singletons. Specimen: blood. The chain is built from TRBV7-3 and TRBJ2-1; TRBD2 aligns across 8 bases. This clonotype was obtained from a middle-aged woman in good health. The CDR3 DNA reads TGTGCCAGCAGCCCGCGTAGCGGGGTAACCTACAATGAGCAGTTCTTC. Its translation: CASSPRSGVTYNEQFF.